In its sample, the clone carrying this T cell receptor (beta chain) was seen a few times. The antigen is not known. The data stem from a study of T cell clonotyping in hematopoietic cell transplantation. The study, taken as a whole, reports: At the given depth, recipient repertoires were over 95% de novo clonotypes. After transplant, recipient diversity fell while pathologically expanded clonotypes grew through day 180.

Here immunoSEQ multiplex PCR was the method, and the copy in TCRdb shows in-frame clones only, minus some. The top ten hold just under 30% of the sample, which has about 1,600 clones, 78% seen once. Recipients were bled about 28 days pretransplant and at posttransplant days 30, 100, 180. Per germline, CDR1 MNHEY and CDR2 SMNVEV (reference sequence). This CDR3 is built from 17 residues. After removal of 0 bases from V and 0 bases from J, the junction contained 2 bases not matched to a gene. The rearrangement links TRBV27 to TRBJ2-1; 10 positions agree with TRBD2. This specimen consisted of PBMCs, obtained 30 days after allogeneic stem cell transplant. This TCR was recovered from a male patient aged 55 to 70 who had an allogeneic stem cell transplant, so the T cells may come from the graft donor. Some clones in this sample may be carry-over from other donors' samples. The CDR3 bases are TGTGCCAGCAGTTTATCTAGCGGGGGGACCTCCTACAATGAGCAGTTCTTC. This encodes CASSLSSGGTSYNEQFF.